This T cell receptor (beta chain) came from a study of control samples from healthy donors and cancer patients (dated by TCRdb to about 2020). Libraries were constructed by the immunoSEQ multiplex PCR assay. TCRdb holds this immuneACCESS table with in-frame rearrangements only. Some clones are missing; in checked studies, unresolved V genes explain under half, and the rest has no known cause. The sample table contains 100,000 to 150,000 clones; only one count was recorded for approximately 89% of them. 2.9% of the sample is held by the ten biggest clonotypes. CDR1 and CDR2 are drawn from the germline V gene: KGHSH, LQKENI. V and J lose 0 bases and 7 bases, and a span of 15 bases separates them. From the cysteine up to the phenylalanine, the CDR3 has a length of 16 residues. Only CDR3 DNA is held: 48 bases, read in frame from base 1. Of note for this clone: There is no known antigen for this receptor. Per-nucleotide qualities are absent, and no much larger clonotype sits a single base away.

The chain links TRBV18 with TRBJ1-4, and perhaps TRBD1 as D gene, on 6 matching bases. The receptor was isolated from a man aged 60 to 75 in good health. Sequences were obtained from blood. The CDR3 reads CASSPPGVQGAEKLFF. The nucleotide sequence reads TGTGCCAGCTCACCACCAGGGGTACAGGGCGCTGAAAAACTGTTTTTT.